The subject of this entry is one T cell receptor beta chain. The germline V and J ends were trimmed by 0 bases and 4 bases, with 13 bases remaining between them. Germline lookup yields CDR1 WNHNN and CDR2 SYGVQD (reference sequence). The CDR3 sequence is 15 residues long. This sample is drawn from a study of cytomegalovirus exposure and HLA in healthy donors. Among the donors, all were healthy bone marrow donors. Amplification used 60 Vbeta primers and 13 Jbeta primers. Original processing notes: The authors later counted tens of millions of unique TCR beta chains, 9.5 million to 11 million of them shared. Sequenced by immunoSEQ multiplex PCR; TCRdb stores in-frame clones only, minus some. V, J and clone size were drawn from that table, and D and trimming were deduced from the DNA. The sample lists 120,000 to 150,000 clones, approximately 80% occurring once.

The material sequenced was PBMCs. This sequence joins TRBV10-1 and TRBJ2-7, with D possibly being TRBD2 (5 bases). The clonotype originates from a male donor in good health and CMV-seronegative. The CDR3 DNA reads TGCGCCAGCAGTGAGTCGACCGGGAAAACTTACGAGCAGTACTTC. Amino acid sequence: CASSESTGKTYEQYF.